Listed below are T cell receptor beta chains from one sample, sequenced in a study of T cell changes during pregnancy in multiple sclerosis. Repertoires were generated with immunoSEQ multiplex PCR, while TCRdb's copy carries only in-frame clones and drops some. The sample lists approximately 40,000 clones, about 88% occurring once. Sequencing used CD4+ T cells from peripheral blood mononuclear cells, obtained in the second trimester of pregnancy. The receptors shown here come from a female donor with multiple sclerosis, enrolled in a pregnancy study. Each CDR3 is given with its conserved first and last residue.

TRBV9	CASSVTTGTSGYNEQFF
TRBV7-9	CASSSYQGGTEAFF
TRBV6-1	CASLTGTGAHEQYF
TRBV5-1	CATQLSTGVNTEAFF
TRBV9	CASSVGTSSGEQFF
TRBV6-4	CASSDSPRESCEQYF
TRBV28	CASRRVGGETQYF
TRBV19	CASSTHRDYRNQPQHF
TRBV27	CASSRSQGGGTDTQYF
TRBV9	CASSVGRGLQETQYF
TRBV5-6	CASSLFVSAVTSKETQYF
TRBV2	CASSEGWASGHEQFF
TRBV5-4	CASSVDARGIQYF
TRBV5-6	CASERITSSYNSPLHF
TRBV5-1	CASSLDGLSGANVLTF
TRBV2	CASSAEALMDTQYF
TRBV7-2	CASSADSGSIQKLFF
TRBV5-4	CASSLAGVGNEQFF
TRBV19	CARSQNRYGTDPLAYNEQFF
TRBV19	CATSGSDFRSEQYF
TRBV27	CASSLRSTSGYNEQFF
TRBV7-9	CASSLDQKGFRADTQYF
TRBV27	CASSSGLAGFGSYEQYF
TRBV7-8	CASSFFSGIRYNEQFF
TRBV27	CASGRLAGNTTSYEQYF
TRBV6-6	CASSYLTSGYDEQFF
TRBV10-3	CATLQTGDTGELFF
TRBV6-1	CASSDSRGVLSGANVLTF
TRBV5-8	CASTWVPGQGTDTQYF
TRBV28	CASIKPGGNTGELFF
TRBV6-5	CASSYGSGSQYF